This T cell receptor beta chain was captured in a study of T cell changes during pregnancy in multiple sclerosis. V was clipped by 0 bases and J by 4 bases, with 8 bases between them. This CDR3 spans 14 amino acids. The V gene's germline CDR1 is SGDLS and CDR2 YYNGEE. TCRdb's copy holds only in-frame clones and misses some; the assay was immunoSEQ multiplex PCR. Altogether roughly 100,000 clones are present, under 95% being singletons, with the ten largest covering roughly 1.5%. The clonotype was recovered from a female donor with multiple sclerosis, enrolled in a pregnancy study. This sample comprised peripheral blood, obtained after pregnancy. The chain is built from TRBV9 and TRBJ1-3, with a tentative D call TRBD1 (5 bases). CDR3 nucleotides: TGTGCCAGCAGCGTAGGACAGATAGGAAACACCATATATTTT. It yields the protein CASSVGQIGNTIYF. Full variable domain (rest looked up from reference TRBV9 and TRBJ1-3): DSGVTQTPKHLITATGQRVTLRCSPRSGDLSVYWYQQSLDQGLQFLIQYYNGEERAKGNILERFSAQQFPDLHSELNLSSLELGDSALYFCASSVGQIGNTIYFGEGSWLTVV.